Following are 10 T cell receptor beta chains from one sample sequenced in a study of T cell repertoires in cytomegalovirus infection (dated by TCRdb to about 2019). Sequenced using an Illumina HiSeq 1500. The raw public reads went through TCRdb reprocessing: fastp at Q25, MiXCR clone calling, in-frame beta chains kept. Entries that share a CDR3 protein sequence are merged under the most common genes and DNA. The sample includes around 630,000 distinct CDR3 sequences, with 24% observed a single time. The ten largest clones add up to less than 10% of the sample. The sequenced sample consisted of CD8+ T cells from PBMCs. These receptors were taken from a human donor in good health (CMV status not recorded). Some clones in this sample may be carry-over from other donors' samples.

The chain employs TRBV19 and TRBJ1-6; D ambiguous. V was shortened by 1 base and J by 15 bases, with 13 bases between the two germline ends. CDR1 and CDR2 (germline): LNHDA, SQIVND (reference sequence). The length of the CDR3 is 13 residues. As DNA, the CDR3 is TGTGCCAGTAGTATAGGTCCAGGAGGACGCCTCCACTTT. The encoded protein is CASSIGPGGRLHF.

This clonotype has more than one count but fewer than ten. The chain couples TRBV7-9 to TRBJ2-3; D is unresolved. In germline, CDR1 is SEHNR, CDR2 FQNEAQ (reference sequence). V was cut by 3 bases and J by 4 bases, with 11 bases left in between. The CDR3 consists of 14 residues. For the CDR3, the DNA is TGTGCCAGCAGCTTCCTTCGGGTCGCAGATACGCAGTATTTT. This gives the protein CASSFLRVADTQYF.

This clonotype was seen more than once but under ten times. V gene TRBV7-9 combines with J gene TRBJ1-1; D remains unclear. The CDR3 is made up of 14 amino acids. V was clipped by 5 bases and J by 0 bases, with 10 bases between them. Germline V gene data show CDR1 as SEHNR and CDR2 as FQNEAQ (reference sequence). CDR3 residues: CASSGSVMNTEAFF. CDR3 DNA sequence: TGTGCCAGCAGCGGTTCAGTGATGAACACTGAAGCTTTCTTT.

The table lists this clonotype with a few counts. The chain is built from TRBV10-3 and TRBJ2-4; unclear D gene. Per the germline V gene, CDR1 is ENHRY and CDR2 is SYGVKD. The V end was cut by 6 bases, the J end by 0 bases, with 15 bases between. The CDR3 has 16 amino acids. DNA for the CDR3: TGTGCCATCAGAGACCCGGACGCTCTAGCCAAAAACATTCAGTACTTC. It yields the protein CAIRDPDALAKNIQYF.

Only a few counts were recorded for this clonotype. The chain carries TRBV7-9 and TRBJ2-5; 14 bases are a match to TRBD2. CDR1 is SEHNR and CDR2 is FQNEAQ in the germline V gene (reference sequence). J gave up 4 bases and V 4 bases, and 5 bases lay outside the gene matches. This CDR3 has 16 residues. The CDR3 region is CASSSPTSGGAETQYF. CDR3 DNA sequence: TGTGCCAGCAGCTCCCCGACTAGCGGGGGGGCAGAGACCCAGTACTTC.

The table lists this clonotype with many counts. The chain employs TRBV7-2 and TRBJ2-2; D not resolved. CDR1 is SGHTA, CDR2 FQGNSA, per germline. The CDR3 covers 13 residues. With 3 bases removed from V and 1 base from J, the gap between germline ends came to 3 bases. The CDR3 DNA is TGTGCCAGCAGCTTGATGAACACCGGGGAGCTGTTTTTT. Its translation is CASSLMNTGELFF.

CDR3 residues: CASSLEMQAGYRV. CDR3 DNA sequence: TGTGCCAGCAGCTTAGAGATGCAGGCAGGGTACCGGGTC. The gene calls are TRBV7-9 and TRBJ2-7; possible D gene TRBD1, 5 bases. The CDR3 contains 13 residues. Germline V gene sequence: CDR1 SEHNR, CDR2 FQNEAQ (reference sequence).

The table lists this clonotype with many counts. DNA for the CDR3: TGTGCCAGCAGCTTAGCTAGGGACAGAGACACTGAAGCTTTCTTT. This codes for CASSLARDRDTEAFF. The rearrangement links TRBV7-6 to TRBJ1-1, with TRBD1 identical over 7 bases. Looked up from germline, CDR1 is SGHVS and CDR2 is FNYEAQ. J gave up 3 bases and V 0 bases, and 4 bases lay outside the gene matches. The CDR3 has 15 residues.

The CDR3 region has the DNA TGCAGTGCTAGGCCTCTCTTGTGGCTTCCGAAAGTCAACACCATATATTTT. Translated, it gives CSARPLLWLPKVNTIYF. The chain links TRBV20-1 to TRBJ1-3, with D uncertain. The germline V gene encodes CDR1 DFQATT and CDR2 SNEGSKA (reference sequence). The CDR3 extends over 17 amino acids. V was shortened by 3 bases and J by 7 bases, with 25 bases between the two germline ends.

This clonotype has a handful of counts. V gene TRBV7-8 combines with J gene TRBJ1-5, with unresolved D. Trimming removed 1 base at V and 5 bases at J, with 12 bases between. CDR3 length: 15 residues. Germline assignment: CDR1 SGHVS and CDR2 FQNEAQ. The CDR3: CASSLEGSSDQPQHF. The CDR3 nucleotides read TGTGCCAGCAGCTTAGAGGGATCATCAGATCAGCCCCAGCATTTT.